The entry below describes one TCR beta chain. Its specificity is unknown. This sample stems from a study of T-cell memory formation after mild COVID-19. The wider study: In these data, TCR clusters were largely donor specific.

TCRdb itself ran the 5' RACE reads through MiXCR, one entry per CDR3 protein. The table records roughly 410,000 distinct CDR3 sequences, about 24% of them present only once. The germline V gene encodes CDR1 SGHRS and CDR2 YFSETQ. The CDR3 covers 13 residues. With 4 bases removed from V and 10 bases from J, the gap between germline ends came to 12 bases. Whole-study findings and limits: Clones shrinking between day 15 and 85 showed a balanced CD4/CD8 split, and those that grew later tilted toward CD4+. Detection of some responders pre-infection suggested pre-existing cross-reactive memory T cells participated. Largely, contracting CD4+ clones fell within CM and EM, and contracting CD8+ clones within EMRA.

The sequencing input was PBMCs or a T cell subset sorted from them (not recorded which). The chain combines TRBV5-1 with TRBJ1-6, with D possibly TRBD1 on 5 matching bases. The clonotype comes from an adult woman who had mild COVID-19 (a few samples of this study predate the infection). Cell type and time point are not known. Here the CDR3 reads CASSPDSFSPLHF. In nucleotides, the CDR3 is TGCGCCAGCAGCCCCGACAGTTTCTCACCCCTCCACTTT.